Here is one TCR beta chain with its context. The entry originates in a study of blood T cell repertoires in COVID-19. Study overall: Italy, Spain and the United States were the sources of the convalescent and acute COVID-19 samples. T cells, B-cell-depleted T cells, or PBMCs supplied cDNA or gDNA.

Original methodology: The assay estimated nucleated cells by amplifying reference gene primers. Data came from immunoSEQ multiplex PCR; TCRdb stores just in-frame clones and leaves some out. From that table come the V and J calls and clone size; the DNA was used to work out D and trimming. Of a few hundred thousand clones listed, 89% are singletons. Trimming cost V 3 bases and J 1 base, with 10 bases left between them. CDR1 is SGHRS, CDR2 YFSETQ, per germline. The CDR3 is 15 residues long. The chain recombines TRBV5-1 with TRBJ2-2; D is possibly TRBD1 (6 bases). The material sequenced was peripheral blood. The sequence derives from a woman aged 40 to 50 who had recovered from COVID-19. DNA of the CDR3: TGCGCCAGCAGCTGGGACACGCTGAACACCGGGGAGCTGTTTTTT. Amino acids: CASSWDTLNTGELFF.